This T cell receptor beta chain was documented in a study of blood T cells in healthy people across ages. Trimming shortened V by 0 bases and J by 11 bases, and 13 bases separated the two germline ends. The CDR3 loop spans 13 amino acids. Germline CDR1 reads SNHLY; CDR2 reads FYNNEI. Then a second PCR, running roughly 7 to 12 cycles, was carried out with a sample-barcoded 5' primer and a J-beta primer mix. One entry per CDR3 protein results from TCRdb running MiXCR on the 5' RACE reads. The sample carries about 1.4 million distinct CDR3 sequences, approximately 59% recorded once. Points on this clonotype: Its specificity is unknown.

Study-wide results and caveats: Greater diversity and more naive CD4+ cells were seen in long-lived donors than in aged donors.

Sequencing input: blood. The rearrangement uses TRBV2 and TRBJ1-1; D remains ambiguous. This TCR derives from a man between 18 and 35 years old in good health. In DNA form, the CDR3 reads TGTGCCAGCAGTGAAGCGAGCTGGGCCGGCGCTTTCTTT. Its protein is CASSEASWAGAFF.